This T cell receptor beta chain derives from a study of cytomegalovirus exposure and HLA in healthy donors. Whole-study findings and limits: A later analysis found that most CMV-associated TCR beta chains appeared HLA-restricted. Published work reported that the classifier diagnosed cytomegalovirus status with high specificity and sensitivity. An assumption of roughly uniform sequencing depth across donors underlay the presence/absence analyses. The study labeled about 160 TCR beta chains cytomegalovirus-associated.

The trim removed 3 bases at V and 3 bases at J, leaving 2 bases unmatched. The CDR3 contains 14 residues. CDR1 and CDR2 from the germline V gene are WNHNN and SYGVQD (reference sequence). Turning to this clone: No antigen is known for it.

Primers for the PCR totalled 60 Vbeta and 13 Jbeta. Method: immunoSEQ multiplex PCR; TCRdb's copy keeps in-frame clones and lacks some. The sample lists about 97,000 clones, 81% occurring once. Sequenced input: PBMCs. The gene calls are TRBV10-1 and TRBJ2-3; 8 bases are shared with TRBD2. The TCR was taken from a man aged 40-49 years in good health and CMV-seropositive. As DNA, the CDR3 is TGCGCCAGCAGTGACTCGGGGGGGACAGATACGCAGTATTTT. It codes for CASSDSGGTDTQYF.